This is a list of T cell receptor beta chains from one sample in a study of spatial heterogeneity in lung cancer. TCRdb analysed the 5' RACE reads with MiXCR anew, one entry per CDR3 protein. This table holds around 92,000 distinct CDR3 sequences, 12% found once. Specimen: PBMCs, collected at surgery. The receptor source for this set is a male donor with early-stage non-small cell lung cancer. The CDR3 runs from the conserved cysteine through the conserved F or W. The D gene is left open where the match is weak. Size values are once, few and many counts, or a class for expanded clones, and some rows have none.

. | . | TRBJ1-2 | TRBV7-9 | CASSLANGPFGYTF | TGTGCCAGCAGCTTAGCGAACGGCCCATTTGGCTACACCTTC
. | many | TRBJ2-5 | TRBV6-2/TRBV6-3 | CASSHGQIQETQYF | TGTGCCAGCAGTCATGGACAAATCCAAGAGACCCAGTACTTC
. | few | TRBJ1-5 | TRBV28 | CATWGGGNQPQHF | TGTGCCACCTGGGGGGGCGGCAATCAGCCCCAGCATTTT
. | many | TRBJ2-7 | TRBV18 | CASSPPYSPYEQYF | TGTGCCAGCTCACCACCCTACAGCCCCTACGAGCAGTACTTC
TRBD2 | . | TRBJ2-7 | TRBV5-5 | CASSLASGAEQYF | TGTGCCAGCAGCTTGGCGAGCGGGGCCGAGCAGTACTTC
. | few | TRBJ2-1 | TRBV6-1 | CASREQGSYPRNEQFF | TGTGCCAGCAGGGAACAGGGTAGTTATCCTAGGAATGAGCAGTTCTTC
. | many | TRBJ2-3 | TRBV7-2 | CASSLEHYTDTQYF | TGTGCCAGCAGCTTAGAACATTACACAGATACGCAGTATTTT
. | . | TRBJ2-5 | TRBV15 | CATSFGSGEYQETQYF | TGTGCCACCAGCTTCGGCAGCGGAGAGTACCAAGAGACCCAGTACTTC
. | few | TRBJ2-1 | TRBV12-3/TRBV12-4 | CASSLGQSPGVQFF | TGTGCCAGCAGCCTAGGACAGTCCCCTGGAGTGCAGTTCTTC
TRBD1 | few | TRBJ1-4 | TRBV7-6 | CASSSGLQGPTNEKLFF | TGTGCCAGCAGCTCCGGCCTACAGGGGCCAACTAATGAAAAACTGTTTTTT
TRBD2 | many | TRBJ2-7 | TRBV4-2 | CASSGDYSYEQYF | TGTGCCAGCAGCGGGGACTACTCCTACGAGCAGTACTTC